This T cell receptor (beta chain) was observed in a study of T cell repertoires in cytomegalovirus infection. As for this clonotype: No antigen is known for it. The CDR3 carries no conserved terminal phenylalanine or tryptophan, so it likely arises from a read error.

CDR3 size: 15 residues. Germline CDR1 reads SNHLY; CDR2 reads FYNNEI. Trimming removed 2 bases from V and 4 bases from J, with 11 bases in between. TCRdb ran MiXCR on the reads and lists one entry per CDR3 protein. The sample has approximately 770,000 distinct CDR3 sequences; about 27% are singletons. This specimen consisted of cultured CD8+ T cells from PBMCs, obtained from culture after CMV antigen stimulation. The chain recombines TRBV2 with TRBJ2-2; possibly TRBD1 for D (6 bases). The sequence was obtained from a human donor in good health (CMV status not recorded). Some clones in this sample may be carry-over from other donors' samples. The CDR3 sequence is CASSEYRAGTGELFS. Here the CDR3 DNA reads TGTGCCAGCAGTGAATACAGGGCGGGCACCGGGGAGCTGTTTTCT.